This T cell receptor beta chain was obtained from a study of cytomegalovirus exposure and HLA in healthy donors. Overall study results and limits: A list of 150 or so TCR beta chains associated with cytomegalovirus was given.

CDR1 is SGHVS and CDR2 is FQNEAQ in the germline V gene. The CDR3 length is 17 residues. After removal of 1 base from V and 3 bases from J, the junction contained 8 bases not matched to a gene. Profiling relied on immunoSEQ multiplex PCR, and the TCRdb table lists in-frame clones only, not all of them. This repertoire shows around 60,000 clones, about 94% found once; its top ten account for 4.4%. A single count supports this clone. Its target is unknown. Source material: PBMCs. V and J are TRBV7-8 and TRBJ2-3, with 9 bases lining up with TRBD2. This clonotype was obtained from a young man in good health and CMV-seropositive. CDR3: CASSLVISGSWTDTQYF. The CDR3 DNA reads as TGTGCCAGCAGCTTAGTGATTAGCGGGAGTTGGACAGATACGCAGTATTTT.